This T cell receptor (beta chain) was captured by sequencing in a study of T cells in Graves' hyperthyroidism and ophthalmopathy. Diagnoses rested on clinical symptoms, serum thyroxine and TRAb, thyroid ultrasound and orbital computed tomography. Amplification targeted TCR beta CDR3 regions from RNA transcripts. The HTBI primer set drove a first-round RT-PCR of the TCR CDR3. TCRdb analysed the multiplex PCR reads with MiXCR anew, one entry per CDR3 protein. This table has 400,000 to 550,000 distinct CDR3 sequences, approximately 24% appearing once. This CDR3 region has 15 residues. Between the trimmed V and J ends, which lost 2 bases and 2 bases, there was a span of 10 bases. Germline CDR1 is SNHLY and CDR2 is FYNNEI.

The V call is TRBV2, the J call TRBJ1-5; no clear D. This TCR was recovered from a woman aged 25 to 39 with Graves' ophthalmopathy. Material: blood. The CDR3 spells CASSEFRGGNQPQHF. CDR3 coding DNA: TGTGCCAGCAGTGAATTCCGGGGAGGCAATCAGCCCCAGCATTTT.